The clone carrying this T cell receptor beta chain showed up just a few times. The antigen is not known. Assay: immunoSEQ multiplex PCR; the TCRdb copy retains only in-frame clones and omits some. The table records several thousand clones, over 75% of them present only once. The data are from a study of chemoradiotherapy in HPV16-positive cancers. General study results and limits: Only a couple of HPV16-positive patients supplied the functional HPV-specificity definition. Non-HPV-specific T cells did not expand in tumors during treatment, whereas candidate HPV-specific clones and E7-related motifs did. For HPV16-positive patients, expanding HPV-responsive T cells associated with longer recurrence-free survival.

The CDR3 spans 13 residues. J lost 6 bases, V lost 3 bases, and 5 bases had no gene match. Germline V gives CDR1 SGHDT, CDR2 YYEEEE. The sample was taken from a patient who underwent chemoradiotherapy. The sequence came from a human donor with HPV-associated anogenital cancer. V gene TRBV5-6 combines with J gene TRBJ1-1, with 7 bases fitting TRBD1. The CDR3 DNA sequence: TGTGCCAGCAGCTCGACAGGGATTCCTGAAGCTTTCTTT. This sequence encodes CASSSTGIPEAFF.